The TCR beta chain described here comes from a study of regulatory T cells in long-lasting Graves disease. Findings of the study overall: Persistent Graves' patients showed less TCR diversity than newly diagnosed patients showed.

The time point is: newly diagnosed GD, antithyroid drugs for less than 3 months. Making the TCR library involved RNA that had been extracted from PBMCs. Arm-PCR of CDR3 regions with iRepertoire HTBI primers generated TCR beta libraries. From the multiplex PCR reads, TCRdb called clonotypes with MiXCR, one entry per CDR3 protein. The repertoire holds roughly 520,000 distinct CDR3 sequences, with about 12% as singletons. This clonotype was counted at least ten times. Its antigen is unknown. The data were also submitted as part of a second study, on T cells in Graves' hyperthyroidism and ophthalmopathy. That paper states: Patients between 18 and 65 years old had hyperthyroidism, newly diagnosed and lasting under 2 months. An initial round of RT-PCR targeting the TCR CDR3 relied on the HTBI primer set.

The clonotype comes from a woman aged 25 to 39 with Graves disease. This specimen was peripheral blood mononuclear cells (PBMCs), taken at new diagnosis, from a patient treated with antithyroid drugs.

CDR3 DNA sequence: TGCGCCAGCAGCCCTGGGGGGATCTACGAGCAGTACTTC. Its protein is CASSPGGIYEQYF. V and J are TRBV5-1 and TRBJ2-7; tentatively, D is TRBD2 (6 bases). This CDR3 has 13 amino acids. V was trimmed by 4 bases and J by 3 bases, leaving 11 bases between them. Germline CDR1 is SGHRS and CDR2 is YFSETQ.